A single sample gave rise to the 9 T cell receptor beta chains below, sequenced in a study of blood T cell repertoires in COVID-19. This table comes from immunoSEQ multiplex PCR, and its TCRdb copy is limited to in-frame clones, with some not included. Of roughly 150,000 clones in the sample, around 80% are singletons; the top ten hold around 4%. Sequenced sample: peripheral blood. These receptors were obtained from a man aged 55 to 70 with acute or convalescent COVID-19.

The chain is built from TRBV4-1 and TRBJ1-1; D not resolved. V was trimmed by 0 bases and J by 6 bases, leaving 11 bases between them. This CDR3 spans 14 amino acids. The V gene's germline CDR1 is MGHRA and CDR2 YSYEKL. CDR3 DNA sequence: TGCGCCAGCAGCCAAGATGGGCAGGTCGCTGAAGCTTTCTTT. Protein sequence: CASSQDGQVAEAFF.

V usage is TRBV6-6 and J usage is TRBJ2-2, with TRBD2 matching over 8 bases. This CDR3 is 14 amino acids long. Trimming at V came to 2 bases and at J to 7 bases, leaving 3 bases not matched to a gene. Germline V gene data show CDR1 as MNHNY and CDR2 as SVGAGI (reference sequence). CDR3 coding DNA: TGTGCCAGCAGTTACACACTAGCGGTCGGGGAGCTGTTTTTT. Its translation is CASSYTLAVGELFF.

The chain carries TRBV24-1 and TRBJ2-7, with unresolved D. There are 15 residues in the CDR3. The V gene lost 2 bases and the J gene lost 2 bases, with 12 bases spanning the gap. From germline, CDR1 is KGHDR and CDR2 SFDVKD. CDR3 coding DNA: TGTGCCACCAGTGATTCCCGGCAGGTCACCTACGAGCAGTACTTC. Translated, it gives CATSDSRQVTYEQYF.

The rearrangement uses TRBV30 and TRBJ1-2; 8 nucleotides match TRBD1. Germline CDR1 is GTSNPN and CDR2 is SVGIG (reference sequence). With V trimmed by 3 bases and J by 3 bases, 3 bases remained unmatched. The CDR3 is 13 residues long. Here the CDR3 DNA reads TGTGCCTGGAGCCCGGACAGGGACTATGGCTACACCTTC. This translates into CAWSPDRDYGYTF.

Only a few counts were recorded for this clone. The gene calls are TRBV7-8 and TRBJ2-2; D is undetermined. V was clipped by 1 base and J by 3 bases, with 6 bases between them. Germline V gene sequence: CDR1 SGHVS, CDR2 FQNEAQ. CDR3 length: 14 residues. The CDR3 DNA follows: TGTGCCAGCAGCTTAGACTTGGACACCGGGGAGCTGTTTTTT. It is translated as CASSLDLDTGELFF.

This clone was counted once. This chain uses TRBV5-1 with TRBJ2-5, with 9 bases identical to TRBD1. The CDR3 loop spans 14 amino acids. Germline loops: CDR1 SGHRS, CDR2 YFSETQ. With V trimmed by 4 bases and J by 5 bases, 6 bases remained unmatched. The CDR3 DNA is TGCGCCAGCAGCACGGGACAGGGAGGGGAGACCCAGTACTTC. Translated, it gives CASSTGQGGETQYF.

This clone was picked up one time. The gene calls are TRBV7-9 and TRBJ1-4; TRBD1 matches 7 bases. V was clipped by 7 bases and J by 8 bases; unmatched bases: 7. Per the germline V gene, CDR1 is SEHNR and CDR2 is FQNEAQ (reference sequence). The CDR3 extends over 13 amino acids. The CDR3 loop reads CASNRQGREKLFF. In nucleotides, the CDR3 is TGTGCCAGCAACCGACAGGGCCGAGAAAAACTGTTTTTT.

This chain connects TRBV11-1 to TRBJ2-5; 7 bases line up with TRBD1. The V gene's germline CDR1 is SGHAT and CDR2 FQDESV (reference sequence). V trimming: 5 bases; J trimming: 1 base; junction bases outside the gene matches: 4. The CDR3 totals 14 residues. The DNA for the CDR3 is TGTGCCAGCAGCCTGGGACAGCTCCAAGAGACCCAGTACTTC. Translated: CASSLGQLQETQYF.

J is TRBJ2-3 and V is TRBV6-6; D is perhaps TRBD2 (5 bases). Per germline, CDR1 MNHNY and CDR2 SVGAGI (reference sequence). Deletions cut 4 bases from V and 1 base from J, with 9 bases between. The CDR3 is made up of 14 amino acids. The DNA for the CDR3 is TGTGCCAGCAGTTTTCGGACTGGCACAGATACGCAGTATTTT. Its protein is CASSFRTGTDTQYF.